This TCR beta chain was sequenced in a study of shared clonotypes between healthy human individuals. Study-wide context: Each donor's CD8 memory used one plate, CD8 naive two, each CD4 subset three.

About this clone itself: Antigen unknown.

Overall study findings and caveats: Clonotype sharing across several donors was observed for around 4.5% of naive CD4 clonotypes.

This CDR3 is 14 amino acids long. Germline V lookup: CDR1 SGHRS, CDR2 YFSETQ. Trimming took off 4 bases at V and 6 bases at J, with 13 bases between the two ends. CD45RA-negative memory and CD45RA+ naive subsets were split from the CD4+ cells. Profiling relied on immunoSEQ multiplex PCR, and the TCRdb table lists in-frame clones only, not all of them. This sample has hundreds of thousands of clones; approximately 95% occur once, and the top ten carry 0.055% to 0.075%. The chain links TRBV5-1 to TRBJ2-2; D is undetermined. The source is a woman in her 30s in good health. Specimen: naive CD4+ T cells sorted from blood. Subset specified: CD45RA+ positively selected. The CDR3 nucleotides are TGCGCCAGCAGCGCGTCAGTAGTCCCCGGGGAGCTGTTTTTT. Translating gives CASSASVVPGELFF.